This passage covers 13 T cell receptor beta chains from one sample sequenced in a study of identical twins' blood T cells. From the 5' RACE reads, TCRdb called clonotypes with MiXCR, one entry per CDR3 protein. The sample yields 400,000 or so distinct CDR3 sequences, roughly 28% seen once. The sample was PBMCs. These receptors all stem from a woman between 18 and 49 years old in good health.

This clonotype was counted at least ten times. The rearrangement links TRBV20-1 to TRBJ2-3; the D call may be TRBD1 or TRBD2 (5 bases each). V shed 3 bases and J shed 4 bases, with 8 bases lying between them. The CDR3 runs to 12 residues. CDR1 is DFQATT and CDR2 is SNEGSKA in the germline V gene (reference sequence). The CDR3 nucleotides read TGCAGTGCTAGTCGGGGCGCAGATACGCAGTATTTT. It yields the protein CSASRGADTQYF.

Worth noting for this clonotype: The junction differs from germline at one of its ends, possibly a read error. This chain connects TRBV2 to TRBJ1-2; D call uncertain. This CDR3 spans 12 amino acids. Germline assignment: CDR1 SNHLY and CDR2 FYNNEI. CDR3 DNA sequence: TGTGCCAGCATTGGGGAGTCCTATGACTACACCTTC. Its protein is CASIGESYDYTF.

The CDR3 sequence: CASSLRKNTEAFF. The DNA for the CDR3 is TGCGCCAGCAGCTTGAGGAAGAACACTGAAGCTTTCTTT. This chain uses TRBV5-1 with TRBJ1-1; D ambiguous. The CDR3 length is 13 residues. Trimming cost V 1 base and J 1 base, with 5 bases left between them. CDR1 and CDR2 (germline): SGHRS, YFSETQ.

The chain couples TRBV12-3 or TRBV12-4 to TRBJ1-1, with D uncertain. Trimming took off 3 bases at V and 1 base at J, with 9 bases between the two ends. The CDR3 is 14 amino acids. CDR3 coding DNA: TGTGCCAGCAGTTTCCGGTCATGGAACACTGAAGCTTTCTTT. This codes for CASSFRSWNTEAFF.

This clonotype came up many times. The chain couples TRBV5-1 to TRBJ1-1; no clear D. The CDR3 spans 13 residues. With 4 bases removed from V and 1 base from J, the gap between germline ends came to 8 bases. Per the germline V gene, CDR1 is SGHRS and CDR2 is YFSETQ. The CDR3 coding sequence is TGCGCCAGCAGCGATCAGGCGAACACTGAAGCTTTCTTT. It specifies CASSDQANTEAFF.

The chain has TRBV12-3 or TRBV12-4 and TRBJ2-1; D gene unclear. The V end lost 3 bases, the J end lost 9 bases, and 12 bases lay between the germline ends. CDR3 size: 13 residues. The CDR3 region is CASSFDGRGEQFF. CDR3 DNA: TGTGCCAGCAGTTTCGACGGACGAGGTGAGCAGTTCTTC.

The chain joins TRBV20-1 to TRBJ2-3; 9 bases match TRBD2. CDR3 length equals 15 residues. CDR1 DFQATT and CDR2 SNEGSKA come from the germline V gene (reference sequence). Unmatched junction bases numbered 9, after V lost 6 bases and J lost 2 bases. The CDR3 protein is CSAQPRLAATDTQYF. The CDR3 bases are TGCAGTGCCCAACCAAGACTAGCGGCCACAGATACGCAGTATTTT.

In DNA form, the CDR3 reads TGCGCCACCTCACCACAGGGCCTAGTGGCCCTAGGGGGGGAGCTGTTTTTT. It is translated as CATSPQGLVALGGELFF. The V call is TRBV4-3, the J call TRBJ2-2; possibly TRBD1 for D (6 bases). Germline V gene sequence: CDR1 LGHNA, CDR2 YSLEER. Trimming pared 10 bases from V and 8 bases from J, leaving 29 bases between. The CDR3 loop spans 17 amino acids.

In this sample, this clonotype turned up a few times. The genes are TRBV12-3 or TRBV12-4 and TRBJ1-2; 10 positions agree with TRBD1. The CDR3 consists of 16 residues. After removal of 5 bases from V and 5 bases from J, the junction contained 11 bases not matched to a gene. The CDR3 region has the DNA TGTGCCAGCAGTCCATCGACAGGGGGCGAGAATTATGGCTACACCTTC. Its translation: CASSPSTGGENYGYTF.

The chain is built from TRBV20-1 and TRBJ1-2, with D uncertain. Germline V gene sequence: CDR1 DFQATT, CDR2 SNEGSKA (reference sequence). Trimming cost V 0 bases and J 6 bases, with 8 bases left between them. This CDR3 contains 12 residues. CDR3 nucleotides: TGCAGTGCTAGAGACCCAAGGGATGGCTACACCTTC. It encodes CSARDPRDGYTF.

The rearrangement joins TRBV4-1 to TRBJ2-1, with D perhaps TRBD2 (6 bases). V was pared by 6 bases and J by 13 bases, with 16 bases between. The CDR3 spans 12 residues. CDR1 is MGHRA, CDR2 YSYEKL, per germline. CDR3 DNA: TGCGCCAGCAGTGGGTGGGAGGCTGATCAGTTCTTC. Protein product: CASSGWEADQFF.

CDR3 nucleotides: TGTGCCAGCAGCTTCATAATAGGGGCAGGGTTTGATACGCAGTATTTT. It is translated as CASSFIIGAGFDTQYF. The J gene is TRBJ2-3, the V gene TRBV5-5; maybe TRBD1 (5 bases). CDR1 is SGHKS and CDR2 is YYEKEE in the germline V gene (reference sequence). The CDR3 is made up of 16 amino acids. The germline V and J ends were trimmed by 2 bases and 6 bases, with 19 bases remaining between them.

This clonotype was observed a few times. The chain couples TRBV7-9 to TRBJ1-1, with D possibly being TRBD1 (6 bases). The CDR3 has 15 residues. V lost 6 bases, J lost 0 bases, and 14 bases lay in between. Germline V gene sequence: CDR1 SEHNR, CDR2 FQNEAQ (reference sequence). CDR3 nucleotide sequence: TGTGCCAGCAGACCTTCTGGGGGGCTGAACACTGAAGCTTTCTTT. This encodes CASRPSGGLNTEAFF.